These T cell receptor beta chains were read from a single sample in a study of Graves' ophthalmopathy and Graves' hyperthyroidism. TCRdb redid the calling of the multiplex PCR reads with MiXCR, one entry per CDR3 protein. The data contain over a million distinct CDR3 sequences, 36% of them singletons. Input material: peripheral blood or thyroid tissue (not recorded which). These receptors were obtained from an adult man with Graves' hyperthyroidism. The CDR3 runs from the conserved cysteine through the conserved F or W. A D gene is named only where the DNA matches it firmly. Only part of the rows carry a size: once, few, many, or a class if the clone is expanded.

-,TRBJ1-4,many,TRBV29-1,CSVLKDPNEKLFF,TGCAGCGTGCTAAAGGACCCTAATGAAAAACTGTTTTTT
-,TRBJ2-7,many,TRBV7-9,CASSPDRWSREQYF,TGTGCCAGCAGCCCGGACAGATGGAGTCGAGAGCAGTACTTC
-,TRBJ1-1,-,TRBV12-3/TRBV12-4,CASSPTWLNTEAFF,TGTGCCAGCAGTCCCACCTGGCTGAACACTGAAGCTTTCTTT
-,TRBJ2-7,many,TRBV19,CASSMSGGYEQYF,TGTGCCAGTAGTATGTCTGGGGGCTACGAGCAGTACTTC
TRBD1,TRBJ2-5,many,TRBV10-3,CASTAKGGEETQYF,TGTGCCAGTACGGCGAAAGGGGGCGAAGAGACCCAGTACTTC
-,TRBJ2-2,-,TRBV2,CASSKSGMNTGKLFF,TGTGCCAGCAGTAAATCGGGGATGAACACCGGGAAGCTGTTTTTT
-,TRBJ1-5,-,TRBV18,CASSPAGEPQHF,TGTGCCAGCTCACCAGCGGGGGAGCCCCAGCATTTT
-,TRBJ1-4,many,TRBV6-6,CASREGEANEKLFF,TGTGCCAGTAGAGAAGGGGAGGCTAATGAAAAACTGTTTTTT
TRBD1,TRBJ1-1,-,TRBV7-9,CASSLPRGSTEAFF,TGTGCCAGCAGCTTACCCAGGGGGAGCACTGAAGCTTTCTTT
-,TRBJ1-1,-,TRBV2,CASSPFPGRTEAFF,TGTGCCAGCAGCCCATTTCCCGGGCGGACTGAAGCTTTCTTT
-,TRBJ2-5,-,TRBV5-1,CASSLWARDQETQYF,TGCGCCAGCAGCTTGTGGGCCAGGGACCAAGAGACCCAGTACTTC
-,TRBJ2-5,-,TRBV2,CASSELKTQYF,TGTGCCAGCAGTGAACTGAAGACCCAGTACTTC
TRBD1,TRBJ1-2,-,TRBV12-3/TRBV12-4,CASSYSGTGSLFYGYTF,TGTGCCAGCAGTTACTCGGGGACAGGGTCCCTATTCTATGGCTACACCTTC
-,TRBJ1-1,many,TRBV10-3,CAIGRGTEAFF,TGTGCCATCGGCAGGGGTACTGAAGCTTTCTTT
-,TRBJ2-2,-,TRBV7-9,CASSSYRETENTGELFF,TGTGCCAGCAGCTCCTACCGCGAGACAGAGAACACCGGGGAGCTGTTTTTT
-,TRBJ1-6,-,TRBV25-1,CASSLYLSGRNSPLHF,TGTGCCAGCAGTTTATATCTATCAGGGCGAAATTCACCCCTCCACTTT
-,TRBJ1-4,few,TRBV25-1,CASSEVSFRGWEKLFF,TGTGCCAGCAGTGAAGTATCCTTCAGGGGTTGGGAAAAACTGTTTTTT
-,TRBJ2-7,-,TRBV7-9,CASSLLGGSGNYEQYF,TGTGCCAGCAGCTTACTTGGGGGTAGCGGTAACTACGAGCAGTACTTC
-,TRBJ1-1,-,TRBV20-1,CSALQSPNTEAFF,TGCAGTGCCTTACAGAGCCCGAACACTGAAGCTTTCTTT
-,TRBJ2-5,few,TRBV25-1,CASSLRTDGETQYF,TGTGCCAGCAGTTTAAGAACCGACGGAGAGACCCAGTACTTC
-,TRBJ2-7,few,TRBV6-5,CASTRDTNYEQYF,TGTGCCAGCACCCGGGACACTAACTACGAGCAGTACTTC
TRBD1,TRBJ2-5,many,TRBV10-2,CASSAYRGRWETQYF,TGCGCCAGCAGTGCTTACAGGGGGCGCTGGGAGACCCAGTACTTC
-,TRBJ1-1,many,TRBV14,CASSRDILALNTEAFF,TGTGCCAGCAGCCGGGACATCCTAGCCCTGAACACTGAAGCTTTCTTT
TRBD2,TRBJ2-7,-,TRBV20-1,CSAPGLAGPYEQYF,TGCAGTGCCCCAGGACTAGCGGGACCCTACGAGCAGTACTTC
TRBD2,TRBJ2-5,-,TRBV4-3,CASSQEFGGLETQYF,TGCGCCAGCAGCCAAGAATTCGGGGGGTTGGAGACCCAGTACTTC
TRBD2,TRBJ2-7,-,TRBV29-1,CSVAGGGSYEQYF,TGCAGCGTTGCGGGAGGGGGGTCCTACGAGCAGTACTTC
TRBD1,TRBJ2-1,once,TRBV15,CATSFGTVYNEQFF,TGTGCCACCAGCTTCGGGACAGTATACAATGAGCAGTTCTTC
TRBD1,TRBJ1-5,many,TRBV5-6,CASSFSGQGRNQPQHF,TGTGCCAGCAGCTTCTCGGGACAGGGGCGCAATCAGCCCCAGCATTTT
-,TRBJ1-2,-,TRBV20-1,CSARGTSGRRDYGYTF,TGCAGTGCTAGAGGGACTAGCGGCAGGAGAGACTATGGCTACACCTTC
TRBD1,TRBJ2-5,-,TRBV6-1,CASSDTRDRDRTQYF,TGTGCCAGCAGTGACACCCGGGACAGGGATCGGACCCAGTACTTC
-,TRBJ1-2,-,TRBV29-1,CSVEGEAAGNTF,TGCAGCGTTGAGGGTGAGGCGGCTGGAAACACCTTC
-,TRBJ1-3,-,TRBV20-1,CSALVISTAKSGYTIYF,TGCAGTGCTCTAGTGATATCGACGGCTAAGTCTGGGTACACCATATATTTT
-,TRBJ1-2,many,TRBV7-9,CASSLGTRYGYTF,TGTGCCAGCAGCTTAGGGACACGGTACGGCTACACCTTC
TRBD2,TRBJ2-7,once,TRBV6-6,CASSEGLAGGLYEQYF,TGTGCCAGCAGTGAAGGGTTAGCGGGGGGCCTCTACGAGCAGTACTTC
TRBD2,TRBJ2-5,-,TRBV5-4,CASSLAGSGSQETQYF,TGTGCCAGCAGCTTGGCGGGTAGCGGGTCTCAAGAGACCCAGTACTTC
TRBD2,TRBJ2-7,-,TRBV14,CASSPWTSGSGSYEQYF,TGTGCCAGCAGCCCCTGGACTAGCGGGAGTGGGAGCTACGAGCAGTACTTC
TRBD1,TRBJ1-1,-,TRBV4-3,CASSQTGVGNTEAFF,TGCGCCAGCAGCCAAACAGGGGTTGGGAACACTGAAGCTTTCTTT
-,TRBJ1-5,many,TRBV12-3/TRBV12-4,CASRQAGSNQPQHF,TGTGCCAGCAGACAGGCGGGTAGCAATCAGCCCCAGCATTTT
-,TRBJ2-2,-,TRBV20-1,CSARDKIGNTGELFF,TGCAGTGCTAGAGATAAGATAGGGAACACCGGGGAGCTGTTTTTT
TRBD1,TRBJ2-7,many,TRBV29-1,CSGGQGYEQYF,TGCAGCGGGGGACAGGGCTACGAGCAGTACTTC
-,TRBJ2-7,many,TRBV7-9,CASSLGASYEQYF,TGTGCCAGCAGCTTGGGCGCCTCCTACGAGCAGTACTTC
TRBD1,TRBJ2-5,many,TRBV12-3/TRBV12-4,CASRRGQGGIETQYF,TGTGCCAGCAGGCGCGGACAGGGAGGAATCGAGACCCAGTACTTC
-,TRBJ2-5,-,TRBV5-1,CASSFPRAEETQYF,TGCGCCAGCAGCTTTCCCAGGGCGGAGGAGACCCAGTACTTC
TRBD2,TRBJ2-5,many,TRBV19,CASSLLAGSTVGETQYF,TGTGCCAGTAGTCTGCTAGCGGGATCCACCGTCGGCGAGACCCAGTACTTC
-,TRBJ1-5,many,TRBV7-8,CASSRTGYDQPQHF,TGTGCCAGCAGCAGAACAGGGTACGACCAGCCCCAGCATTTT
TRBD1,TRBJ1-3,-,TRBV5-1,CASSLQGGQGTTSSGNTIYF,TGCGCCAGCAGCCTCCAAGGGGGACAGGGGACTACAAGCTCTGGAAACACCATATATTTT
-,TRBJ1-5,-,TRBV30,CAWNGVSNQPQHF,TGTGCCTGGAATGGGGTGAGCAATCAGCCCCAGCATTTT
-,TRBJ1-1,many,TRBV29-1,CSVLGFQGVAFF,TGCAGCGTCCTAGGTTTCCAGGGAGTAGCTTTCTTT
-,TRBJ1-5,-,TRBV20-1,CSAIAGDQPRHF,TGCAGTGCTATTGCAGGGGATCAGCCCCGGCATTTT
TRBD1,TRBJ1-1,-,TRBV15,CAIRGQGSSEAFF,TGTGCCATAAGGGGACAGGGGAGTTCTGAAGCTTTCTTT
-,TRBJ2-7,-,TRBV28,CASSRSNVYEQYF,TGTGCCAGCAGTCGTAGCAACGTCTACGAGCAGTACTTC
-,TRBJ1-5,-,TRBV20-1,CSARGGEWHEHF,TGCAGTGCTAGAGGGGGGGAGTGGCACGAGCATTTT
TRBD1,TRBJ1-5,-,TRBV29-1,CSVERDRNQPQHF,TGCAGCGTTGAACGGGACAGAAATCAGCCCCAGCATTTT
-,TRBJ1-3,few,TRBV5-6,CASSRGLSGNTIYF,TGTGCCAGCAGCCGCGGGCTCTCTGGAAACACCATATATTTT